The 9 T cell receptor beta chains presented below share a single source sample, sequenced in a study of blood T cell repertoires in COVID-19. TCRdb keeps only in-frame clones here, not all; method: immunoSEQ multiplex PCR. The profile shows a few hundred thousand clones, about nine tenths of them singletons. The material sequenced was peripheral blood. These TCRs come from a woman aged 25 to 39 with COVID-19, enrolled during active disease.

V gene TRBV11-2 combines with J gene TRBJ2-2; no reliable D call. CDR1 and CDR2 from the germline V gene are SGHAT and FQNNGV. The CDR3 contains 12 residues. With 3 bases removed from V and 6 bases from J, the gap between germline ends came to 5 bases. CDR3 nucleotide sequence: TGTGCCAGCAGCTTCCAGGCCGGGGAGCTGTTTTTT. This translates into CASSFQAGELFF.

The CDR3 DNA follows: TGTGCCAGCATCGGGCCAAGGGGCTCCTACAATGAGCAGTTCTTC. Protein: CASIGPRGSYNEQFF. The J gene is TRBJ2-1, the V gene TRBV7-9; a weak D match, TRBD1 (5 bases). The CDR3 totals 15 residues. V lost 7 bases to trimming and J lost 0 bases, with 13 bases between them. Looked up from germline, CDR1 is SEHNR and CDR2 is FQNEAQ (reference sequence).

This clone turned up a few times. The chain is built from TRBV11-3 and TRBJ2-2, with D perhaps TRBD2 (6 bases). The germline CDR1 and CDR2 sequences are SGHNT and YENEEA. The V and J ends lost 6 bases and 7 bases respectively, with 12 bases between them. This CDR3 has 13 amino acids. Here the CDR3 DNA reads TGTGCCAGCAGATACCAGGGAGGCGGGGAGCTGTTTTTT. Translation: CASRYQGGGELFF.

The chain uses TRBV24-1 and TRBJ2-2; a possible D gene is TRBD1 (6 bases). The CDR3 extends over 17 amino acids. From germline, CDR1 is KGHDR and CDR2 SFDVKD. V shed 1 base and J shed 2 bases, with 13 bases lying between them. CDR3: CATSDFSAGANTGELFF. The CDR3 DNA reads TGTGCCACCAGTGATTTTTCGGCAGGGGCAAACACCGGGGAGCTGTTTTTT.

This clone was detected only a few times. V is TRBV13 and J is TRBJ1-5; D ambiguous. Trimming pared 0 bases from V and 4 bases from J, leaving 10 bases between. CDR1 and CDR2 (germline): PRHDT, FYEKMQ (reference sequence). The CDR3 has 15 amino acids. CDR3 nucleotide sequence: TGTGCCAGCAGCTTAGGGTGGAGGGATAATCAGCCCCAGCATTTT. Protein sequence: CASSLGWRDNQPQHF.

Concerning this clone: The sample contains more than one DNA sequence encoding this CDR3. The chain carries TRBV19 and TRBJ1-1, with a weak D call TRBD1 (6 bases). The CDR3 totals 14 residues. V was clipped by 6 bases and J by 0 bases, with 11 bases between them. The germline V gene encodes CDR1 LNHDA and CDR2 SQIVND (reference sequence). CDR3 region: CASRKQGLNTEAFF. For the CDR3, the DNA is TGTGCCAGTAGGAAACAGGGCCTGAACACTGAAGCTTTCTTT. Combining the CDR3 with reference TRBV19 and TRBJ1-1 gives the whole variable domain DGGITQSPKYLFRKEGQNVTLSCEQNLNHDAMYWYRQDPGQGLRLIYYSQIVNDFQKGDIAEGYSVSREKKESFPLTVTSAQKNPTAFYLCASRKQGLNTEAFFGQGTRLTVV.

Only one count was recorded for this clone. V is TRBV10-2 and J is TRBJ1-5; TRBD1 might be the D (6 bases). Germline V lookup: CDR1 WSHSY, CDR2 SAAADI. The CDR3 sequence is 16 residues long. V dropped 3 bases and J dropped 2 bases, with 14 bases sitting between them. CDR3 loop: CASSDSDRTGNQPQHF. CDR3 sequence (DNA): TGCGCCAGCAGTGACTCCGATAGGACAGGCAATCAGCCCCAGCATTTT.

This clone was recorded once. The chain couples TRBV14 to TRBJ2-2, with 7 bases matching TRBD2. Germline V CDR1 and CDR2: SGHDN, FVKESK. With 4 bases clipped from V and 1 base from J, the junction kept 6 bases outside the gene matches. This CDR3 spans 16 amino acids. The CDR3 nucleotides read TGTGCCAGCAGCCTCGGGAGCGGGGTGAACACCGGGGAGCTGTTTTTT. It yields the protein CASSLGSGVNTGELFF.

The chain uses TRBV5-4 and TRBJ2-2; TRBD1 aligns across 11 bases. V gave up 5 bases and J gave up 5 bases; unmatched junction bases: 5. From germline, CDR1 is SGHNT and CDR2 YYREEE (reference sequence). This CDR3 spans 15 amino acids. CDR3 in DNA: TGTGCCAGCAGGGTGGGACAGGGGGTAACCGGGGAGCTGTTTTTT. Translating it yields CASRVGQGVTGELFF.